This TCR beta chain was found in a study of blood T cell repertoires in COVID-19. Overall study: The origin of the acute and convalescent COVID-19 samples was the United States, Italy and Spain.

This CDR3 is 14 amino acids long. Germline V gives CDR1 WSHSY, CDR2 SAAADI. The junction had 5 bases not matched to a gene; V was cut back by 6 bases and J by 2 bases. The protocol was immunoSEQ multiplex PCR, while the TCRdb copy is restricted to in-frame clones and leaves out a portion. The repertoire holds about 210,000 clones, with roughly four fifths as singletons. The sequence was obtained from a woman aged 40 to 49 with acute or convalescent COVID-19. The sequencing input was peripheral blood. The V gene is TRBV10-2, the J gene TRBJ2-7; TRBD1 matches at 9 bases. For the CDR3, the DNA is TGCGCCAGCAGCGTGGACAGGGGTCCCTACGAGCAGTACTTC. This sequence encodes CASSVDRGPYEQYF.